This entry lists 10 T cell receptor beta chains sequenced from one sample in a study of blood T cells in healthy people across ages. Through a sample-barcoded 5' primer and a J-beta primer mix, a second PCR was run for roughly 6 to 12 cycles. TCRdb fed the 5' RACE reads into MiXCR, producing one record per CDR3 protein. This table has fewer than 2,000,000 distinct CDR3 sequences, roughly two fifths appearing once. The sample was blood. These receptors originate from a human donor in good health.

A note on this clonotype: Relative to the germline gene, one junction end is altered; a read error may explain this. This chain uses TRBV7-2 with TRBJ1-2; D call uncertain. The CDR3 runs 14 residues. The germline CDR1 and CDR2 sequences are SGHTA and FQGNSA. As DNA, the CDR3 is TGTGCCAGCAGCCTAGCACCGAAGTCCTATGGCTACACCTTC. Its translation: CASSLAPKSYGYTF.

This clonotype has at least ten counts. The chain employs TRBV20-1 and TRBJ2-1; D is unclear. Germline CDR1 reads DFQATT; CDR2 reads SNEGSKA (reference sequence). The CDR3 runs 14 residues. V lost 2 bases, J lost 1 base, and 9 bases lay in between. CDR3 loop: CSARRLSSYNEQFF. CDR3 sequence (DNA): TGCAGTGCTAGAAGGTTGAGTTCCTACAATGAGCAGTTCTTC.

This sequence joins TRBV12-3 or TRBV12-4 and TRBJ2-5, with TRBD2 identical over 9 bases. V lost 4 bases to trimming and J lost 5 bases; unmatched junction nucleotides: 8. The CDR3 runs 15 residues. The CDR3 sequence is CASSYAGGRGETQYF. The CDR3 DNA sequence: TGTGCCAGCAGTTACGCGGGGGGGAGGGGGGAGACCCAGTACTTC.

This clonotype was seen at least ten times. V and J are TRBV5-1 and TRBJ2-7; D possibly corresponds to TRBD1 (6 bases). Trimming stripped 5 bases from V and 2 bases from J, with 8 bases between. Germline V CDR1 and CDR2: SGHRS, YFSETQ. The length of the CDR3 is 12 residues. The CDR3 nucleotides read TGCGCCAGCAGGACAGGAGCCTACGAGCAGTACTTC. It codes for CASRTGAYEQYF.

The CDR3 region has the DNA TGTGCCAGCAGCACCAGCTTCCGGGACCCTCTAGGGACCCAGTACTTC. Translating gives CASSTSFRDPLGTQYF. The gene calls are TRBV9 and TRBJ2-5, with D perhaps matching TRBD1 or TRBD2 (5 bases each). The CDR3 totals 16 residues. Germline V gene data show CDR1 as SGDLS and CDR2 as YYNGEE. The ends were cut back, 4 bases at V and 7 bases at J, with 23 bases in the middle. The whole variable domain, remainder taken from reference TRBV9 and TRBJ2-5, is DSGVTQTPKHLITATGQRVTLRCSPRSGDLSVYWYQQSLDQGLQFLIQYYNGEERAKGNILERFSAQQFPDLHSELNLSSLELGDSALYFCASSTSFRDPLGTQYFGPGTRLLVL.

The CDR3 spells CASGEVSYEQYF. CDR3 sequence (DNA): TGCGCCAGCGGAGAGGTTAGTTACGAGCAGTACTTC. This rearrangement joins TRBV5-1 to TRBJ2-7, with D hard to call. Trimming pared 7 bases from V and 4 bases from J, leaving 12 bases between. Germline values: CDR1 SGHRS, CDR2 YFSETQ. This CDR3 contains 12 residues.

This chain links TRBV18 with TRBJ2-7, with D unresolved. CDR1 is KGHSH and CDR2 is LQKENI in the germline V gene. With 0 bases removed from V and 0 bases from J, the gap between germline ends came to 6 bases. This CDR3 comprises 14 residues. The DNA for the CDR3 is TGTGCCAGCTCACCACCGGTCCCCTCCTACGAGCAGTACTTC. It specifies CASSPPVPSYEQYF.

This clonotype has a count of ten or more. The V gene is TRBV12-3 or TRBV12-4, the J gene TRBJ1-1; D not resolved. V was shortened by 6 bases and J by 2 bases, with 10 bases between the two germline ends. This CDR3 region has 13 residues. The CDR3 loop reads CASSLTTNTEAFF. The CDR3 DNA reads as TGTGCCAGCAGCTTGACTACTAACACTGAAGCTTTCTTT.

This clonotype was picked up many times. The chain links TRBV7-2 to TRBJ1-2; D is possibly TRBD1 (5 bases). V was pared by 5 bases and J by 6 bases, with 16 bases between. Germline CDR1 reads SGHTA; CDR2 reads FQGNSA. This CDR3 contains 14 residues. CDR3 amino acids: CASSPTGGGNGYTF. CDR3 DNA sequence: TGTGCCAGCAGCCCCACCGGCGGGGGTAATGGCTACACCTTC.

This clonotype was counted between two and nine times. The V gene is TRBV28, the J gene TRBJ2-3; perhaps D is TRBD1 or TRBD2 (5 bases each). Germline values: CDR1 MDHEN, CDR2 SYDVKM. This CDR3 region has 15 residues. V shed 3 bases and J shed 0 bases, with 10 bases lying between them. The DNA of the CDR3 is TGTGCCAGCAGTTTTGGGACGGTGAGCACAGATACGCAGTATTTT. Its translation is CASSFGTVSTDTQYF.